A single sample is the source of the 17 T cell receptor beta chains below, sequenced in a study of T cell responses to AZD1222 COVID-19 vaccine. Sequencing used immunoSEQ multiplex PCR; TCRdb keeps in-frame clones, though not all of them. The sample has approximately 140,000 clones; around 89% are singletons. This specimen consisted of peripheral blood, obtained on day 0 of AZD1222 vaccination. All receptors derive from an adult in good health.

This sequence joins TRBV7-8 and TRBJ2-1; 11 nucleotides align to TRBD2. V dropped 5 bases and J dropped 3; count of bases not matched to a gene: 3. The CDR3 has 15 amino acids. CDR1 is SGHVS, CDR2 FQNEAQ, per germline. The CDR3 sequence: CASSPGLADYNEQFF. The CDR3, as DNA: TGTGCCAGCAGCCCGGGACTAGCGGACTACAATGAGCAGTTCTTC.

Of note for this clone: The same CDR3 can be traced to other DNA sequences in this sample. V is TRBV7-9 and J is TRBJ2-7; D possibly uses TRBD1 or TRBD2 (5 bases each). The V gene's germline CDR1 is SEHNR and CDR2 FQNEAQ (reference sequence). The CDR3 totals 13 residues. Trimming removed 4 bases from V and 3 bases from J, with 10 bases in between. This CDR3 is CASSSGRIYEQYF. CDR3 DNA sequence: TGTGCCAGCAGCTCGGGACGGATCTACGAGCAGTACTTC.

V and J are TRBV6-2 or TRBV6-3 and TRBJ1-5, with D uncertain. The germline V and J ends were trimmed by 7 bases and 9 bases, with 13 bases remaining between them. Looked up from germline, CDR1 is MNHEY and CDR2 is SVGEGT. The CDR3 runs to 12 residues. The chain's CDR3 is CASNPRGLPQHF. The CDR3 DNA sequence: TGTGCCAGCAACCCACGAGGGCTGCCCCAGCATTTT.

The rearrangement links TRBV19 to TRBJ1-1; 8 bases match TRBD1. The CDR3 covers 14 residues. Germline V gene sequence: CDR1 LNHDA, CDR2 SQIVND (reference sequence). Trimming took 3 bases from V and 7 from J; bases not matched to a gene: 7. CDR3 in amino acids: CASSMHQGASEAFF. CDR3 coding DNA: TGTGCCAGTAGTATGCATCAGGGGGCGAGTGAAGCTTTCTTT.

This chain joins TRBV7-2 and TRBJ2-5; TRBD2 is a possible D gene (5 bases). The V and J ends lost 0 bases and 4 bases respectively, with 12 bases between them. The length of the CDR3 is 15 residues. Germline V lookup: CDR1 SGHTA, CDR2 FQGNSA. CDR3 coding DNA: TGTGCCAGCAGCTTAGCAGGGTCTAGCAGAGAGACCCAGTACTTC. Residues: CASSLAGSSRETQYF.

The chain employs TRBV6-2 or TRBV6-3 and TRBJ2-7, with TRBD2 identical over 7 bases. The CDR3 covers 13 residues. The germline gives CDR1 MNHEY, CDR2 SVGEGT. Trimming took 6 bases from V and 3 from J; bases not matched to a gene: 5. The CDR3 sequence is CASSGLVRYEQYF. The DNA of the CDR3 is TGTGCCAGCAGCGGACTAGTTCGCTACGAGCAGTACTTC.

V gene TRBV5-5 combines with J gene TRBJ2-1, with unresolved D. Trimming shortened V by 0 bases and J by 2 bases, and 18 bases separated the two germline ends. The CDR3 is 18 residues long. Germline CDR1 SGHKS, CDR2 YYEKEE (reference sequence). CDR3 region: CASSLVGLGAPTYNEQFF. In DNA, the CDR3 is TGTGCCAGCAGCTTGGTTGGGTTAGGAGCGCCTACCTACAATGAGCAGTTCTTC.

This clone was observed a single time. J is TRBJ1-1 and V is TRBV10-2; 7 positions agree with TRBD1. Per the germline V gene, CDR1 is WSHSY and CDR2 is SAAADI. This CDR3 region has 13 residues. The trim removed 8 bases at V and 6 bases at J, leaving 9 bases unmatched. CDR3 sequence reads: CASGGTVRPEAFF. The CDR3 DNA reads as TGCGCCAGCGGCGGGACAGTGAGACCTGAAGCTTTCTTT.

V and J are TRBV5-1 and TRBJ1-3; TRBD1 aligns across 10 bases. Germline V CDR1 and CDR2: SGHRS, YFSETQ. The trim removed 4 bases at V and 7 bases at J, leaving 8 bases unmatched. The CDR3 runs 15 residues. The CDR3 nucleotides read TGCGCCAGCAGCGTTGACAGGGGGCGAGGGAACACCATATATTTT. It codes for CASSVDRGRGNTIYF.

The chain couples TRBV7-2 to TRBJ2-5; D not resolved. Trimming took 5 bases from V and 2 from J, leaving 15 bases between them. CDR3 size: 15 residues. Germline V CDR1 and CDR2: SGHTA, FQGNSA. CDR3 bases: TGTGCCAGCAGCCGCGACAAATCCCCACAAGAGACCCAGTACTTC. It codes for CASSRDKSPQETQYF.

The rearrangement links TRBV11-2 to TRBJ2-5; D is unclear. CDR1 is SGHAT, CDR2 FQNNGV, per germline. V was cut by 2 bases and J by 4 bases, with 14 bases left in between. The CDR3 has 15 amino acids. The CDR3 DNA is TGTGCCAGCAGCTTACGGGTCGCGACGGGAGAGACCCAGTACTTC. It translates to CASSLRVATGETQYF. Full variable domain (outside the CDR3, taken from reference TRBV11-2 and TRBJ2-5): EAGVAQSPRYKIIEKRQSVAFWCNPISGHATLYWYQQILGQGPKLLIQFQNNGVVDDSQLPKDRFSAERLKGVDSTLKIQPAKLEDSAVYLCASSLRVATGETQYFGPGTRLLVL.

The chain employs TRBV2 and TRBJ1-3; TRBD1 is a possible D gene (6 bases). From germline, CDR1 is SNHLY and CDR2 FYNNEI. V gave up 4 bases and J gave up 0 bases, with 19 bases separating them. The CDR3 has 18 amino acids. In DNA form, the CDR3 reads TGTGCCAGCAGTGGCCAGGGGTCGCGAATTTTCTCTGGAAACACCATATATTTT. Protein sequence: CASSGQGSRIFSGNTIYF. The whole variable domain, remainder taken from reference TRBV2 and TRBJ1-3, is EPEVTQTPSHQVTQMGQEVILRCVPISNHLYFYWYRQILGQKVEFLVSFYNNEISEKSEIFDDQFSVERPDGSNFTLKIRSTKLEDSAMYFCASSGQGSRIFSGNTIYFGEGSWLTVV.

This clone was seen a few times. The chain links TRBV3-1 (or the pseudogene TRBV3-2) to TRBJ1-1, with D possibly matching TRBD1 (6 bases). CDR1 is LGHDT and CDR2 is YNNKEL in the germline V gene (reference sequence). V lost 8 bases to trimming and J lost 8 bases, with 30 bases between them. CDR3 length equals 17 residues. The DNA for the CDR3 is TGTGCCAGCTCGACTAACCGAAACGGGGGCAGGAGGAGAGAAGCTTTCTTT. It codes for CASSTNRNGGRRREAFF.

The gene calls are TRBV10-3 and TRBJ2-7; 9 nucleotides line up with TRBD2. Germline V CDR1 and CDR2: ENHRY, SYGVKD. V was clipped by 6 bases and J by 3 bases; unmatched bases: 9. The CDR3 is made up of 15 amino acids. Here the CDR3 reads CAISLGLATGYEQYF. CDR3 coding DNA: TGTGCCATCAGCCTAGGACTAGCGACGGGCTACGAGCAGTACTTC.

The chain carries TRBV7-2 and TRBJ1-1; TRBD1 matches at 10 bases. Unmatched junction bases numbered 1, after V lost 3 bases and J lost 0 bases. CDR3 size: 15 residues. Germline V gene lookup returns CDR1 SGHTA and CDR2 FQGNSA. The DNA for the CDR3 is TGTGCCAGCAGCTTGACAGGGGGCTTGAACACTGAAGCTTTCTTT. This encodes CASSLTGGLNTEAFF.

The chain uses TRBV6-2 or TRBV6-3 and TRBJ2-1; perhaps TRBD2 as D (6 bases). This CDR3 spans 18 amino acids. Trimming removed 0 bases from V and 7 bases from J, with 22 bases in between. Looked up from germline, CDR1 is MNHEY and CDR2 is SVGEGT. CDR3 nucleotide sequence: TGTGCCAGCAGTTACTCTCCCTTACCGGGAGCGCCGACTAATGAGCAGTTCTTC. This sequence encodes CASSYSPLPGAPTNEQFF.

The chain recombines TRBV5-1 with TRBJ1-1; 7 bases align to TRBD1. Germline V gene lookup returns CDR1 SGHRS and CDR2 YFSETQ. With 0 bases clipped from V and 3 bases from J, the junction kept 14 bases outside the gene matches. The CDR3 is 18 amino acids. The CDR3 nucleotides are TGCGCCAGCAGCTTGGGGCCCCTCCTTAGGGGGCTGGACACTGAAGCTTTCTTT. Translating it yields CASSLGPLLRGLDTEAFF.